The 13 T cell receptor beta chains listed next were all sequenced from one sample in a study of T cells in Graves' hyperthyroidism and ophthalmopathy. Using RNA transcripts as the source, TCR beta CDR3 regions were amplified. HTBI primers were used for first-round RT-PCR of the TCR CDR3. One entry per CDR3 protein results from TCRdb running MiXCR on the multiplex PCR reads. This table holds hundreds of thousands of distinct CDR3 sequences, less than 15% found once. Sequenced material: blood. The receptors derive from a woman aged 40 to 50 with Graves' hyperthyroidism.

This clonotype was detected a few times. V is TRBV28 and J is TRBJ2-1; D may match TRBD1 or TRBD2 (5 bases each). CDR3 length equals 11 residues. Germline loops: CDR1 MDHEN, CDR2 SYDVKM. V gave up 8 bases and J gave up 9 bases, with 11 bases separating them. The CDR3 DNA sequence: TGTGCCAGCCTGGGGGAGAGTGAGCAGTTCTTC. Amino acids: CASLGESEQFF.

In its sample, this clonotype was seen many times. In nucleotides, the CDR3 is TGTGCCAGCAGTTCCCCTTTAGGACTAGCGGGAACAGTTAGAAGTTACGAGCAGTACTTC. Amino acids: CASSSPLGLAGTVRSYEQYF. The V and J genes are TRBV28 and TRBJ2-7; 12 positions match TRBD2. This CDR3 contains 20 residues. V was pared by 4 bases and J by 4 bases, with 20 bases of the junction left unmatched. Per germline, CDR1 MDHEN and CDR2 SYDVKM.

As regards this clonotype: Mismatch with germline at one junction end may stem from a read error. J is TRBJ1-1 and V is TRBV7-2, with 7 bases lining up with TRBD1. The CDR3 consists of 16 residues. Germline V CDR1 and CDR2: SGHTA, FQGNSA. Written as DNA, the CDR3 is TGTGCCAGCAGCTTAGGATCGGGACAGATGAACACTGAAGCTTTCTTC. Amino acid sequence: CASSLGSGQMNTEAFF.

This clonotype has a handful of counts. The rearrangement joins TRBV6-9 to TRBJ1-4; 7 bases fit TRBD1. Germline CDR1 and CDR2: MNHGY and SVAAGI. The V and J ends lost 0 bases and 7 bases, in that order; junction bases with no gene match: 5. This CDR3 comprises 15 residues. The CDR3 sequence is CASSYSGGLVEKLFF. The DNA for the CDR3 is TGTGCCAGCAGTTATTCAGGGGGCTTGGTTGAAAAACTGTTTTTT.

This clonotype has more than one count but fewer than ten. The genes are TRBV29-1 and TRBJ2-1; possibly TRBD2 for D (6 bases). CDR1 and CDR2 (germline): SQVTM, ANQGSEA. This CDR3 has 11 residues. V shed 8 bases and J shed 8 bases, with 13 bases lying between them. Here the CDR3 reads CSHLGGDEQFF. The CDR3 coding sequence is TGCAGCCACCTCGGCGGGGATGAGCAGTTCTTC.

This clonotype was detected ten times or more. The chain carries TRBV5-1 and TRBJ1-1; D might be TRBD1 (5 bases). Germline CDR1 is SGHRS and CDR2 is YFSETQ. V was cut by 1 base and J by 1 base, with 14 bases left in between. CDR3 length: 16 amino acids. CDR3 residues: CASSLTPPGQNTEAFF. The CDR3 nucleotides read TGCGCCAGCAGCTTGACCCCCCCAGGGCAGAACACTGAAGCTTTCTTT. The whole variable domain, filled in from reference TRBV5-1 and TRBJ1-1, reads KAGVTQTPRYLIKTRGQQVTLSCSPISGHRSVSWYQQTPGQGLQFLFEYFSETQRNKGNFPGRFSGRQFSNSRSEMNVSTLELGDSALYLCASSLTPPGQNTEAFFGQGTRLTVV.

This clonotype was seen repeatedly, ten times or more. V is TRBV28 and J is TRBJ1-2; 10 bases are shared with TRBD1. Germline V gene data show CDR1 as MDHEN and CDR2 as SYDVKM. V lost 6 bases to trimming and J lost 0 bases; unmatched junction nucleotides: 7. The CDR3 length is 16 residues. CDR3 DNA sequence: TGTGCCAGCAGGGAAGACAGGGGGCACACTAACTATGGCTACACCTTC. Translated: CASREDRGHTNYGYTF.

In this sample, this clonotype turned up a few times. This chain joins TRBV27 and TRBJ2-5; 7 bases match TRBD1. Germline V gene data show CDR1 as MNHEY and CDR2 as SMNVEV (reference sequence). The trim removed 6 bases at V and 5 bases at J, leaving 18 bases unmatched. The CDR3 has 17 amino acids. CDR3 in amino acids: CASSRQGPGVAEETQYF. In DNA, the CDR3 is TGTGCCAGCAGCCGACAGGGACCTGGGGTAGCTGAGGAGACCCAGTACTTC.

A note on this clonotype: A much larger clone differs from this one at a single base, so this may be a read error. This chain joins TRBV30 and TRBJ2-2, with a tentative D call TRBD1 (6 bases). This CDR3 is built from 16 residues. Germline CDR1 and CDR2: GTSNPN and SVGIG (reference sequence). CDR3: CARSVHQGQNTGELFF. DNA of the CDR3: TGTGCCCGGAGTGTACACCAGGGACAAAACACCGGGGAGCTGTTTTTT. The whole variable domain, filled in from reference TRBV30 and TRBJ2-2, reads SQTIHQWPATLVQPVGSPLSLECTVEGTSNPNLYWYRQAAGRGLQLLFYSVGIGQISSEVPQNLSASRPQDRQFILSSKKLLLSDSGFYLCARSVHQGQNTGELFFGEGSRLTVL.

This clonotype showed up many times. Here the CDR3 DNA reads TGTGCCAGCAGCGAACCCGGGACAGGGGGTTGGCAGTTCTTC. It yields the protein CASSEPGTGGWQFF. The chain joins TRBV7-2 to TRBJ2-1; 11 bases fit TRBD1. CDR1 is SGHTA, CDR2 FQGNSA, per germline. The V gene end was trimmed by 5 bases and the J gene end by 12 bases; junction bases not matched to a gene: 9. CDR3 length equals 14 residues.

In this sample, this clonotype turned up a few times. This chain joins TRBV19 and TRBJ2-2, with D unresolved. V lost 6 bases to trimming and J lost 5 bases, with 13 bases between them. The CDR3 length is 14 residues. CDR1 is LNHDA and CDR2 is SQIVND in the germline V gene (reference sequence). The CDR3 DNA is TGTGCCAGTAGAGATTTAAGGGCGACCGGGGAGCTGTTTTTT. Translated: CASRDLRATGELFF.

J is TRBJ2-1 and V is TRBV4-1; 7 nucleotides align to TRBD2. The CDR3 is 17 amino acids. Trimming removed 4 bases from V and 0 bases from J; junction bases left unmatched: 9. Germline CDR1 and CDR2: MGHRA and YSYEKL. Written as DNA, the CDR3 is TGCGCCAGCAGCCGAGTTCTTGGCGGGAGCTCCTACAATGAGCAGTTCTTC. Residues: CASSRVLGGSSYNEQFF.

This clonotype was counted many times. The chain recombines TRBV3-1 with TRBJ1-6; D uncertain. Germline CDR1 reads LGHDT; CDR2 reads YNNKEL (reference sequence). V was pared by 1 base and J by 7 bases, with 11 bases between. The CDR3 totals 15 residues. CDR3 sequence (DNA): TGTGCCAGCAGCCAAGGGTCAGGCTTCAATTCACCCCTCCACTTT. The encoded protein is CASSQGSGFNSPLHF.